This T cell receptor beta chain stems from a study of T cell responses to AZD1222 COVID-19 vaccine (dated by TCRdb to about 2021). In terms of the full investigation: AZD1222 recipients whose second dose came at about 4 weeks and those whose second dose came at about 12 weeks were combined into one group, since spike-specific TCR depth and breadth did not differ between the two schedules. TCR sequencing covered 230 to 250 trial participants: some 210 given two doses of AZD1222 and about 26 given two doses of MenACWY control vaccine. Enrollment into the trials was organized by age into subgroups of 18-55, 56-69 and 70-plus years, and those subgroups contained around 150, 28 and 57 TCR-sequenced participants, respectively. General study outcomes and caveats: The 56-69-year group was small, and its depth increase did not reach significance, likely because of low power. Epitopes outside the regions mutated in the B.1.351 and B.1.1.7 variants were reportedly recognized by nearly half of the unique spike-specific TCRs. The vaccine-associated CD4 TCRs covered the entire spike protein, and the dominant responses fell in regions 160-218 and 743-854. A significant rise in spike-specific TCR breadth and depth was observed after two AZD1222 doses relative to day 0 and relative to MenACWY recipients. Conclusions about previously exposed vaccinees are limited because only a handful of AZD1222 recipients were SARS-CoV-2 seropositive at baseline. Participants were mostly white British and included more females than males, and it was suggested by the authors that clonal diversity may have been underestimated. Because no day 14 peak-response samples were available, the repertoires could be characterized only after the peak T cell response.

Turning to this clone: Its antigen is unknown. There are no base qualities to consult, and no much larger clone falls within one base.

This specimen's time point label, interpreted: baseline before first vaccination. Samples from vaccinated people were obtained from the UK trials COV001 and COV002, which included a single-blind randomized controlled phase 2/3 trial of AZD1222 (ChAdOx1 nCoV-19) in healthy adults. For TCRbeta chain sequencing, PBMC samples from trial participants were taken at day 0 and at day 28 after the second dose. Trimming leaves V shorter by 1 base and J shorter by 5 bases, with the junction holding 2 bases beyond the gene matches. The germline V gene yields SNHLY for CDR1 and FYNNEI for CDR2. The cysteine opens and the phenylalanine closes a CDR3 of 14 amino acids. The read is trimmed to its CDR3 DNA, 42 bases read in frame from base 1. The CDR3 regions of human TCRbeta chains were analyzed by immunosequencing. Per the source publication's procedure: Repertoire TCRs were checked for matches against a reference library of SARS-CoV-2-specific TCRs that had been generated using the MIRA antigen-specificity platform. Breadth meant the fraction of unique TCRs that were SARS-CoV-2-associated, whereas depth meant the fraction of total T cells that were SARS-CoV-2-associated. Using the MIRA data, each spike-specific TCR was assigned both to the spike region to which the TCR was reactive and to a CD4 or CD8 class. Log10-transformed breadth and depth values were compared by one-way ANOVA with Sidak's multiple comparisons tests. TCRdb stores this immuneACCESS table with in-frame sequences only. Part of the clones is absent; in the studies checked, under half of the shortfall reflects unresolved V genes, and no reason is known for the rest. For V, J and clone size, that table is used; D and trimming come from the DNA. Present in this sample are about 98,000 clones, around 87% of which were seen just once. In total, the top ten clones hold approximately 5% of the sample.

This sample comprised peripheral blood, obtained on day 0 of AZD1222 vaccination. The sequence joins TRBV2 to TRBJ1-5, with 7 central nucleotides matching TRBD1. The TCR comes from an adult in good health. The DNA is as follows: TGTGCCAGCAGTGAAGACAGGGGAGATCAGCCCCAGCATTTT. This sequence encodes CASSEDRGDQPQHF.